The 24 T cell receptor beta chains reported below all come from one sample, sequenced in a study of beta chain features in type 1 diabetes. Expressed TCRB transcripts were sequenced because the isolated RNA had all been reverse transcribed beforehand. Assay: immunoSEQ multiplex PCR; the TCRdb copy retains only in-frame clones and omits some. The sample has about 320,000 clones; about 14% are singletons. The sample was central memory CD4+ T cells from blood. The receptors here all came from a man aged 25 to 40 in good health.

This clone appeared a few times. V usage is TRBV4-2 and J usage is TRBJ1-5, with D unresolved. The V gene lost 0 bases and the J gene lost 8 bases, with 5 bases spanning the gap. CDR1 and CDR2 (germline): LGHNA, YNFKEQ. The CDR3 spans 12 residues. CDR3: CASSQDSEPQHF. CDR3 in DNA: TGTGCCAGCAGCCAAGATTCGGAGCCCCAGCATTTT.

This clone was seen a handful of times. The chain recombines TRBV18 with TRBJ2-1, with 9 bases that match TRBD1. Germline-derived CDR1 and CDR2 are KGHSH and LQKENI. Trimming took 3 bases from V and 4 from J; bases not matched to a gene: 4. This CDR3 has 15 amino acids. CDR3 region: CASSPAGTGYNEQFF. CDR3 bases: TGTGCCAGCTCACCCGCCGGGACAGGGTACAATGAGCAGTTCTTC.

The chain links TRBV5-1 to TRBJ1-1; the match to TRBD1 covers 7 bases. V gave up 3 bases and J gave up 5 bases; unmatched junction bases: 7. Per germline, CDR1 SGHRS and CDR2 YFSETQ. The CDR3 is made up of 14 amino acids. CDR3 amino acids: CASSSPDRVTEAFF. Here the CDR3 DNA reads TGCGCCAGCAGCTCTCCAGACAGGGTGACTGAAGCTTTCTTT.

The sample holds a few counts of this clone. This chain uses TRBV19 with TRBJ2-3; no firm D call. Per the germline V gene, CDR1 is LNHDA and CDR2 is SQIVND (reference sequence). The CDR3 length is 13 residues. V gave up 10 bases and J gave up 1 base, with 12 bases separating them. CDR3 in amino acids: CATRSRGTDTQYF. CDR3 DNA: TGTGCCACCCGATCTCGGGGCACAGATACGCAGTATTTT.

This clone showed up just a few times. The V call is TRBV5-6, the J call TRBJ2-5; no clear D. Per the germline V gene, CDR1 is SGHDT and CDR2 is YYEEEE. The CDR3 extends over 13 amino acids. Trimming removed 4 bases at V and 0 bases at J, with 7 bases between. In DNA form, the CDR3 reads TGTGCCAGCAGCGTAGGGAACCAAGAGACCCAGTACTTC. It yields the protein CASSVGNQETQYF.

This clone was seen a handful of times. The V call is TRBV9, the J call TRBJ2-1; the D is unclear. The CDR3 covers 14 residues. CDR1 is SGDLS and CDR2 is YYNGEE in the germline V gene. V lost 4 bases, J lost 7 bases, and 15 bases lay in between. CDR3 coding DNA: TGTGCCAGCAGCTCACTAAGCGAAACGAATGAGCAGTTCTTC. This translates into CASSSLSETNEQFF.

This clone has just a few counts. The same CDR3 also results from other DNA sequences found in this sample. The chain links TRBV28 to TRBJ2-6, with 7 bases that match TRBD2. The V and J ends lost 2 bases and 2 bases, in that order; junction bases with no gene match: 0. The CDR3 extends over 15 amino acids. CDR1 and CDR2 (germline): MDHEN, SYDVKM. The CDR3 is CASSLGGAGANVLTF. The CDR3 bases are TGTGCCAGCAGTTTAGGGGGGGCTGGGGCCAACGTCCTGACTTTC.

This clone came up a few times. The chain uses TRBV5-4 and TRBJ2-1, with D tentatively TRBD1 (6 bases). Germline CDR1 and CDR2: SGHNT and YYREEE (reference sequence). Deletions cut 0 bases from V and 5 bases from J, with 15 bases between. The CDR3 length is 16 residues. The CDR3 DNA sequence: TGTGCCAGCAGCTTGGGGATCGAGCGGACAGACAATGAGCAGTTCTTC. This encodes CASSLGIERTDNEQFF.

This clone has more than one count but fewer than ten. This chain connects TRBV11-2 to TRBJ2-1; no reliable D call. This CDR3 is built from 15 residues. The germline gives CDR1 SGHAT, CDR2 FQNNGV. V shed 4 bases and J shed 0 bases, with 10 bases lying between them. CDR3 bases: TGTGCCAGCAGCTATGAACCGAGCTCCTACAATGAGCAGTTCTTC. It translates to CASSYEPSSYNEQFF.

A few counts support this clone. The rearrangement joins TRBV5-1 to TRBJ2-3; TRBD2 matches 9 bases. The length of the CDR3 is 16 residues. Per the germline V gene, CDR1 is SGHRS and CDR2 is YFSETQ. V shed 3 bases and J 0 bases; nucleotides not matched to a gene: 5. The CDR3 DNA reads as TGCGCCAGCAGCTACATAGCGGGAGTGAGCACAGATACGCAGTATTTT. Translating it yields CASSYIAGVSTDTQYF. Combining the CDR3 with reference TRBV5-1 and TRBJ2-3 gives the whole variable domain KAGVTQTPRYLIKTRGQQVTLSCSPISGHRSVSWYQQTPGQGLQFLFEYFSETQRNKGNFPGRFSGRQFSNSRSEMNVSTLELGDSALYLCASSYIAGVSTDTQYFGPGTRLTVL.

This clone was counted at least ten times. The J gene is TRBJ2-1, the V gene TRBV28; 11 positions match TRBD2. CDR3 length equals 19 residues. V trimming: 3 bases; J trimming: 6 bases; junction bases outside the gene matches: 16. The germline CDR1 and CDR2 sequences are MDHEN and SYDVKM. Here the CDR3 reads CASSFSPTSLAGEANEQFF. The CDR3 nucleotides read TGTGCCAGCAGTTTCTCGCCCACGTCACTAGCGGGAGAAGCCAATGAGCAGTTCTTC.

This clone was seen more than once but under ten times. This sequence joins TRBV27 and TRBJ1-5, with TRBD1 identical over 9 bases. The V segment lost 6 bases and the J segment 5 bases; nucleotides outside the gene matches: 5. CDR3 length equals 14 residues. Germline V lookup: CDR1 MNHEY, CDR2 SMNVEV (reference sequence). The CDR3 nucleotides read TGTGCCAGCAGCGGGACAGGGTCATATCAGCCCCAGCATTTT. Its protein is CASSGTGSYQPQHF.

Concerning this clone: In the same sample, other DNA sequences code for this CDR3. This sequence joins TRBV18 and TRBJ2-5, with 11 bases aligning to TRBD1. V gave up 3 bases and J gave up 5 bases; unmatched junction bases: 5. CDR1 and CDR2 (germline): KGHSH, LQKENI. The CDR3 length is 15 residues. The CDR3, as DNA: TGTGCCAGCTCACCCCGGACAGGGGGCGAGGAGACCCAGTACTTC. Residues: CASSPRTGGEETQYF. The full variable domain, rest sourced from reference TRBV18 and TRBJ2-5, is NAGVMQNPRHLVRRRGQEARLRCSPMKGHSHVYWYRQLPEEGLKFMVYLQKENIIDESGMPKERFSAEFPKEGPSILRIQQVVRGDSAAYFCASSPRTGGEETQYFGPGTRLLVL.

There are a few counts of this clone. The CDR3 protein is CASSLGDSLFSTDTQYF. CDR3 DNA: TGTGCCAGTAGTTTGGGGGACAGTCTGTTTAGCACAGATACGCAGTATTTT. The chain links TRBV19 to TRBJ2-3; 7 bases are shared with TRBD1. This CDR3 has 17 amino acids. With 5 bases clipped from V and 0 bases from J, the junction kept 11 bases outside the gene matches. Germline V gene lookup returns CDR1 LNHDA and CDR2 SQIVND (reference sequence).

The genes are TRBV5-4 and TRBJ2-7, with D perhaps matching TRBD1 or TRBD2 (5 bases each). V gave up 4 bases and J gave up 4 bases, with 12 bases separating them. Germline V gene sequence: CDR1 SGHNT, CDR2 YYREEE (reference sequence). The CDR3 is 13 amino acids. The CDR3 DNA reads TGTGCCAGCAGCCGGGACCTGAATTACGAGCAGTACGTC. Its translation: CASSRDLNYEQYV.

This clone was counted between two and nine times. The rearrangement links TRBV5-8 to TRBJ2-3; D possibly corresponds to TRBD1 (6 bases). Germline CDR1 and CDR2: SGHTS and YDEGEE. The CDR3 totals 16 residues. The V gene lost 4 bases and the J gene lost 6 bases, with 21 bases spanning the gap. DNA of the CDR3: TGTGCCAGCAGCACAAGAGCAGGGTGGCAGGGGGATACGCAGTATTTT. Translating gives CASSTRAGWQGDTQYF. Complete variable domain (other parts from reference TRBV5-8 and TRBJ2-3): EAGVTQSPTHLIKTRGQQATLRCSPISGHTSVYWYQQALGLGLQFLLWYDEGEERNRGNFPPRFSGRQFPNYSSELNVNALELEDSALYLCASSTRAGWQGDTQYFGPGTRLTVL.

This clone was observed a few times. This sequence joins TRBV27 and TRBJ1-6; D not certain. Germline V lookup: CDR1 MNHEY, CDR2 SMNVEV (reference sequence). The CDR3 is made up of 15 amino acids. Deletions cut 7 bases from V and 11 bases from J, with 21 bases between. DNA of the CDR3: TGTGCCAGCAAAGGCGATCTATTGAAAAGTGCACCCCTCCACTTT. It specifies CASKGDLLKSAPLHF.

By share of the sample, this clone is medium-sized. The CDR3 is CASSRDGGAYNEQFF. CDR3 in DNA: TGTGCCAGCAGCCGGGACGGCGGAGCCTACAATGAGCAGTTCTTC. V is TRBV9 and J is TRBJ2-1; either TRBD1 or TRBD2 may supply D (5 bases each). Trimming removed 4 bases from V and 2 bases from J, with 13 bases in between. The CDR3 is 15 amino acids. The germline gives CDR1 SGDLS, CDR2 YYNGEE.

This clone was counted a few times. The chain has TRBV5-5 and TRBJ1-6; D remains ambiguous. The CDR3 runs 13 residues. Trimming left V 4 bases short and J 13 bases short, with 15 bases between. Per the germline V gene, CDR1 is SGHKS and CDR2 is YYEKEE (reference sequence). The CDR3 DNA follows: TGTGCCAGCAGCCGGAGCCCTGGTGGCCCCCTCCACTTT. Protein: CASSRSPGGPLHF.

The rearrangement joins TRBV6-5 to TRBJ1-5; 7 positions agree with TRBD1. Germline V gene lookup returns CDR1 MNHEY and CDR2 SVGAGI. This CDR3 is built from 13 residues. V dropped 6 bases and J dropped 5; count of bases not matched to a gene: 4. CDR3 region: CASSRQGDQPQHF. Here the CDR3 DNA reads TGTGCCAGCAGCCGACAGGGAGATCAGCCCCAGCATTTT.

This clone came up a few times. Other DNA sequences of this sample code for an identical CDR3. This sequence joins TRBV18 and TRBJ2-3, with unresolved D. Trimming pared 2 bases from V and 2 bases from J, leaving 2 bases between. The CDR3 covers 12 residues. CDR1 KGHSH and CDR2 LQKENI come from the germline V gene. The CDR3 coding sequence is TGTGCCAGCTCACCAACCACAGATACGCAGTATTTT. Encoded protein: CASSPTTDTQYF.

There are a few counts of this clone. The chain employs TRBV6-5 and TRBJ2-2, with TRBD1 matching over 7 bases. V shed 2 bases and J 1 base; nucleotides not matched to a gene: 4. The V gene's germline CDR1 is MNHEY and CDR2 SVGAGI. The CDR3 runs 16 residues. CDR3 sequence (DNA): TGTGCCAGCAGTTACCTGGGACAGAGGAACACCGGGGAGCTGTTTTTT. This codes for CASSYLGQRNTGELFF.

This clone occurred a few times. The V and J genes are TRBV29-1 and TRBJ2-5; 8 nucleotides align to TRBD1. The J segment lost 5 bases and the V segment lost 4 bases, leaving 9 bases of the junction unmatched. CDR3 length: 14 amino acids. CDR1 and CDR2 from the germline V gene are SQVTM and ANQGSEA. DNA for the CDR3: TGCAGCGTTGGGGGCAGGGGGCTTCGGGAGACCCAGTACTTC. This gives the protein CSVGGRGLRETQYF.

This clone has more than one count but fewer than ten. The chain uses TRBV19 and TRBJ2-5; 7 nucleotides match TRBD1. CDR3 length: 15 amino acids. J gave up 1 base and V 6 bases, and 8 bases lay outside the gene matches. In germline, CDR1 is LNHDA, CDR2 SQIVND (reference sequence). CDR3 sequence (DNA): TGTGCCAGTAGAATAAGGACAGGTGCCCAAGAGACCCAGTACTTC. Translation gives CASRIRTGAQETQYF.